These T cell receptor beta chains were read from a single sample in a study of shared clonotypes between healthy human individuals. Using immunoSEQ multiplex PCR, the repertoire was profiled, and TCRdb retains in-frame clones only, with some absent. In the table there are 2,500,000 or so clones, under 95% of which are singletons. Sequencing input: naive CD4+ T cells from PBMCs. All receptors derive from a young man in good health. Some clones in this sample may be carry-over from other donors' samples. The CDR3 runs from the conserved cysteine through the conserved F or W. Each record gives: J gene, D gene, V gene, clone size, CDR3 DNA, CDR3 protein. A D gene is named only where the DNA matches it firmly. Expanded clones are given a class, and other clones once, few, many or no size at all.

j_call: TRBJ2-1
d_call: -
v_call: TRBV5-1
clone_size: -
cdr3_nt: TGCGCCAGCAGCCTGGGGGTCAATGAGCAGTTCTTC
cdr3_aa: CASSLGVNEQFF

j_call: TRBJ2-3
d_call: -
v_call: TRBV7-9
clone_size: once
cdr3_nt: TGTGCCAGCAGCTTAGTTCCTGGCCCAGATACGCAGTATTTT
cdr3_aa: CASSLVPGPDTQYF

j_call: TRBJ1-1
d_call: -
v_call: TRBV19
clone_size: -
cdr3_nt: TGTGCCAGTAGTACAACAGGGAGGGGCACTGAAGCTTTCTTT
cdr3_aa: CASSTTGRGTEAFF

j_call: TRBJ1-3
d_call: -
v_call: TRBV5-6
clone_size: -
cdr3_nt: TGTGCCAGCAGCTTTTTACAGGGTGGCGGAAACACCATATATTTT
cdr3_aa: CASSFLQGGGNTIYF

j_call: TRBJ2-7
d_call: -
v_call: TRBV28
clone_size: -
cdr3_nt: TGTGCCAGCAGTCAAACCGGGACGCCGTCCTACGAGCAGTACTTC
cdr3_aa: CASSQTGTPSYEQYF

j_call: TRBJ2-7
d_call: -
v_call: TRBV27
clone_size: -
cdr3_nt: TGTGCCAGCAGTTCCTACCGGGACGCCCCCTACGAGCAGTACTTC
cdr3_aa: CASSSYRDAPYEQYF

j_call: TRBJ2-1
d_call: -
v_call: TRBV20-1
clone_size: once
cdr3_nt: TGCAGTGCTCCCGGACGGGGTGCGCAGTTCTTC
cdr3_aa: CSAPGRGAQFF

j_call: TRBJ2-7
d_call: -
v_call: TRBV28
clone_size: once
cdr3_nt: TGTGCCAGCAGTTCCCTAGAAATCTACGAGCAGTACTTC
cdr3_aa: CASSSLEIYEQYF

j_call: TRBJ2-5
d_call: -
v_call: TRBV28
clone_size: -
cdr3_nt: TGTGCCAGCAAAAGGGCCGTGGAGACCCAGTACTTC
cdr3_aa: CASKRAVETQYF

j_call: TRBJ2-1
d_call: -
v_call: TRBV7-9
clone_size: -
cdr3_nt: TGTGCCAGCACAAAGGCCAACTACAATGAGCAGTTCTTC
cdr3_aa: CASTKANYNEQFF

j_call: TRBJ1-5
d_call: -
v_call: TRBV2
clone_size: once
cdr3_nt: TGTGCCAGCAGGGAAAGCCGGGCTTCGGGAGGTCAGCCCCAGCATTTT
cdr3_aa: CASRESRASGGQPQHF

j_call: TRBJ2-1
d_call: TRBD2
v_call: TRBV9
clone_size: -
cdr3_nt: TGTGCCAGCAGCATCGGACTAGCGGGCGGGGTTGAGCAGTTCTTC
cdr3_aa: CASSIGLAGGVEQFF

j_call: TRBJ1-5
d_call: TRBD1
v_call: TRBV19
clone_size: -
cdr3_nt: TGTGCCAGTAGTCTCCTGACAGGGGGCGGCACTCAGCCCCAGCATTTT
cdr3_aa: CASSLLTGGGTQPQHF

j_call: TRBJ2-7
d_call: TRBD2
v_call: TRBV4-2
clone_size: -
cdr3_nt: TGTGCCAGCAGCCTCCTCGGGAGCGATAGCGGGGTTTTCGAGCAGTACTTC
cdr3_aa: CASSLLGSDSGVFEQYF

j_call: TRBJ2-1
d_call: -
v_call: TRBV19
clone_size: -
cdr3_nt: TGTGCCAGTTCGGACTACAATGAGCAGTTCTTC
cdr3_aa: CASSDYNEQFF

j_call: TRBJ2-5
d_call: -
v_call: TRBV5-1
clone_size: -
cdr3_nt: TGCGCCAGCAGCTCCGGGGGTAGTCGAGTCTTGTGGGAGACCCAGTACTTC
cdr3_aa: CASSSGGSRVLWETQYF

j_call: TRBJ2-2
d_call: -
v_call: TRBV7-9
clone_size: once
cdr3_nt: TGTGCCAGCAGCAGGGGACAGAACACCGGGGAGCTGTTTTTT
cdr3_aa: CASSRGQNTGELFF

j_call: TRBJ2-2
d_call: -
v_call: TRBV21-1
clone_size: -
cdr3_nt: TGTGCCAGCAGCAAAAGGACAGGGGATGACACCGGGGAGCTGTTTTTT
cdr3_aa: CASSKRTGDDTGELFF

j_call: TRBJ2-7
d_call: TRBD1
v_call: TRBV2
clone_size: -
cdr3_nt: TGTGCCAGCAGTGAATGGACAGGGGGGAAGTACTTC
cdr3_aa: CASSEWTGGKYF

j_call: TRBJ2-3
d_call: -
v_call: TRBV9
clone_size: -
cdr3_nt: TGTGCCAGCAGCCCAGGGAGAGGCTCTAGCACAGATACGCAGTATTTT
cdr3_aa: CASSPGRGSSTDTQYF

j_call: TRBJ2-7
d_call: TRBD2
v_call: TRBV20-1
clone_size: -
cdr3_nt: TGCAGTGCCAGCGGGGGACTCGAGCAGTACTTC
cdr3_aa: CSASGGLEQYF

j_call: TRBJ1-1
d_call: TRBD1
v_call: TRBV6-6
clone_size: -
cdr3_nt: TGTGCCAGCAGTTTACAGGGGGTAAGAACTGAAGCTTTCTTT
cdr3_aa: CASSLQGVRTEAFF

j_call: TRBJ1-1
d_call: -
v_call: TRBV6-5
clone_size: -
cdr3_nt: TGTGCCAGCAGTTCCTCGCTTCCGGGGGCCGAGAGAGCTTTCTTT
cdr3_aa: CASSSSLPGAERAFF

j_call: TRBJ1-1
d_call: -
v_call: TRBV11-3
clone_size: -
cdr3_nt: TGTGCCAGCAGCTTAAACGGAGACACTGAAGCTTTCTTT
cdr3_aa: CASSLNGDTEAFF